The rows below give T cell receptor beta chains drawn from one sample of a study of blood T cell repertoires in COVID-19. Repertoires were generated with immunoSEQ multiplex PCR, while TCRdb's copy carries only in-frame clones and drops some. The sample consists of 250,000 to 300,000 clones, over 75% of them appearing once. Input material: peripheral blood. The receptors stem from a woman aged 70-85 years with COVID-19, enrolled during active disease. Both conserved end residues are part of each CDR3. Fields, in order: V gene, D gene, J gene, CDR3 protein, CDR3 DNA. D genes are given only for firm matches.

TRBV30	.	TRBJ1-6	CAWTGENSPLHF	TGTGCCTGGACAGGGGAGAATTCACCCCTCCACTTT
TRBV10-3	.	TRBJ1-1	CAISESGGSAEAFF	TGTGCCATCAGTGAGTCGGGCGGGAGCGCTGAAGCTTTCTTT
TRBV9	TRBD2	TRBJ2-3	CASSREHGQTDTQYF	TGTGCCAGCTCGCGGGAGCACGGTCAGACAGATACGCAGTATTTT
TRBV7-3	.	TRBJ1-1	CASSLTGGLSFEDTEAFF	TGTGCCAGCAGCTTAACTGGGGGACTCTCTTTCGAGGACACTGAAGCTTTCTTT
TRBV7-8	.	TRBJ1-1	CASSLAQSNTEAFF	TGTGCCAGCAGCTTAGCTCAGTCGAACACTGAAGCTTTCTTT
TRBV29-1	.	TRBJ1-1	CSVVVGGTEAFF	TGCAGCGTTGTCGTGGGGGGCACTGAAGCTTTCTTT
TRBV18	.	TRBJ1-5	CASSPGHYSNQPQHF	TGTGCCAGCTCACCAGGGCATTATAGCAATCAGCCCCAGCATTTT
TRBV29-1	.	TRBJ2-2	CSVERQALSGELFF	TGCAGCGTTGAGCGCCAGGCCCTTTCCGGGGAGCTGTTTTTT
TRBV27	.	TRBJ1-2	CASADAGSHGYTF	TGTGCCAGCGCAGACGCAGGATCCCATGGCTACACCTTC
TRBV3-1/TRBV3-2	.	TRBJ2-5	CASSHNSGSSYQETQYF	TGTGCCAGCAGCCATAACAGCGGGTCTTCGTACCAAGAGACCCAGTACTTC
TRBV7-6	TRBD2	TRBJ2-1	CASSLELAGGYDNEQFF	TGTGCCAGCAGCTTAGAACTAGCGGGAGGGTATGACAATGAGCAGTTCTTC
TRBV18	.	TRBJ1-3	CASSPGRASSGNTIYF	TGTGCCAGCTCACCGGGCAGGGCTAGCTCTGGAAACACCATATATTTT
TRBV29-1	.	TRBJ2-3	CSVDSRASSTDTQYF	TGCAGCGTTGATTCCAGGGCCTCTAGCACAGATACGCAGTATTTT
TRBV10-3	TRBD2	TRBJ2-3	CAISESSSGRYTQYF	TGTGCCATCAGTGAGTCGTCTAGCGGGAGATATACGCAGTATTTT
TRBV29-1	TRBD1	TRBJ2-1	CSGTGTVVDNEQFF	TGCAGCGGAACCGGGACAGTGGTAGACAATGAGCAGTTCTTC
TRBV9	.	TRBJ2-7	CASSQDTGTVFF	TGTGCCAGCAGCCAAGATACCGGGACTGTTTTTTTC